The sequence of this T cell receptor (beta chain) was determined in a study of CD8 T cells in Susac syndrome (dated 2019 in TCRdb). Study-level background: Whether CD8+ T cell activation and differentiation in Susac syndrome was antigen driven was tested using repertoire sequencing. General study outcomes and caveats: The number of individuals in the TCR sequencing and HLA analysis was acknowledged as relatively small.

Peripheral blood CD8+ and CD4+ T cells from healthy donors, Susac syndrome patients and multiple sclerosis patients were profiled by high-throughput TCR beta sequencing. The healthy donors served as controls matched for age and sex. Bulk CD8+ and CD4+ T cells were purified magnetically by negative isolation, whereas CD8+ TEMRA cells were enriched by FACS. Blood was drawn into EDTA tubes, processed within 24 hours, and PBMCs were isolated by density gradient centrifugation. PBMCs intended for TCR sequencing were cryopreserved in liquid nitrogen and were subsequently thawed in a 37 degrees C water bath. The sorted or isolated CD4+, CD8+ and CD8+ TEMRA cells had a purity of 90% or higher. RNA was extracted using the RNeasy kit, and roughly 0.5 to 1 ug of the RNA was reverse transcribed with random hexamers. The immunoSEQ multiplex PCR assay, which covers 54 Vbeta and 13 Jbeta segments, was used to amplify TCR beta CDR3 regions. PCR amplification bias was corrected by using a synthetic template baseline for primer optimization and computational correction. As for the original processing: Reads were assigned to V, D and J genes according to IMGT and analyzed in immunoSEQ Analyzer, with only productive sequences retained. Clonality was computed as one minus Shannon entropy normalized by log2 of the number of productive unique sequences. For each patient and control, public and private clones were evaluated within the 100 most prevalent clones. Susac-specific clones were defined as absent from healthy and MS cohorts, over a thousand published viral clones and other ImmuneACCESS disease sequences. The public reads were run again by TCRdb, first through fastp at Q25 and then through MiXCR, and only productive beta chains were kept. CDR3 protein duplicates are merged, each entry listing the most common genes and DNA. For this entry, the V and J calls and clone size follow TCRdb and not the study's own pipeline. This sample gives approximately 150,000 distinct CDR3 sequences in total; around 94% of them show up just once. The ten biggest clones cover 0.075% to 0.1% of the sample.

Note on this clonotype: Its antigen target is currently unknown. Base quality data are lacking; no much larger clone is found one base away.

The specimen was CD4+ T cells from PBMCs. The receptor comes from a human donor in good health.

The CDR3 corresponds to CASKVPGDQPQHF. Here is the DNA: TGTGCCAGTAAGGTGCCTGGGGATCAGCCCCAGCATTTT. The rearranged chain carries TRBV19 and TRBJ1-5, with the D gene uncertain. The CDR1 and CDR2 encoded by the germline V gene (reference sequence) are LNHDA and SQIVND. The cysteine opens and the phenylalanine closes a CDR3 of 13 amino acids. The kept DNA is CDR3 alone, 39 bases in frame from the first base. The junction shows trimming of 7 bases on V and 5 bases on J, plus 12 bases between the germline ends.